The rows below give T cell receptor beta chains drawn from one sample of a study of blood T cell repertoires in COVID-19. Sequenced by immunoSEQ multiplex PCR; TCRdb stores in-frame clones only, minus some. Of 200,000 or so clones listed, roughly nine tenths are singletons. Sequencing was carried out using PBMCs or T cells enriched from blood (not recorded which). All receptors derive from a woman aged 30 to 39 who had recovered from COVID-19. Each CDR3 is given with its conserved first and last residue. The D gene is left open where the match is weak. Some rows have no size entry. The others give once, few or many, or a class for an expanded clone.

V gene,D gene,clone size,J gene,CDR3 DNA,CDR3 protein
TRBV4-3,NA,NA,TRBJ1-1,TGCGCCAGCAGCCAAGAGGGGGCAGCTGAAGCTTTCTTT,CASSQEGAAEAFF
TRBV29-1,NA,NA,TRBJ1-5,TGCAGCGTTGGGGGCGGAAACAATCAGCCCCAGCATTTT,CSVGGGNNQPQHF
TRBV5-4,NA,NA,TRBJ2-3,TGTGCCAGCAGCGCCGGGACTGCGACAGATACGCAGTATTTT,CASSAGTATDTQYF
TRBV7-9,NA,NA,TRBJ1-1,TGTGCCAGCAGCTCGGTGACGGGACACTTCACTGAAGCTTTCTTT,CASSSVTGHFTEAFF
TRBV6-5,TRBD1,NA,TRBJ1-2,TGTGCCAGCAGTAGACAGGGAAATTATGGCTACACCTTC,CASSRQGNYGYTF
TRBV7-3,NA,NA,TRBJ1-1,TGTGCCAGCAGCATGGACACCCGGACTGAAGCTTTCTTT,CASSMDTRTEAFF
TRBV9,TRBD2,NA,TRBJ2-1,TGTGCCAGCAGCGTTATAGCGGGGGGATACAATGAGCAGTTCTTC,CASSVIAGGYNEQFF
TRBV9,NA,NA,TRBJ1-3,TGTGCCAGCAGCCCCAACATCGGGAGGGGGTCTGGAAACACCATATATTTT,CASSPNIGRGSGNTIYF
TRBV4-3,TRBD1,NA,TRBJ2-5,TGCGCCAGCAGCCAAGAAAGGCCAGGGGGTGGAGAGACCCAGTACTTC,CASSQERPGGGETQYF
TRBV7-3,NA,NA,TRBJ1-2,TGTGCCAGCAGCTTACCTCAGGGGACAGGCTACACCTTC,CASSLPQGTGYTF
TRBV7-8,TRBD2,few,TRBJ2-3,TGTGCCAGCAGCTTAACTTCGACTAGCGGCACAGATACGCAGTATTTT,CASSLTSTSGTDTQYF
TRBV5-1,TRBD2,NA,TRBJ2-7,TGCGCCAGCAGAAGCGGGGGGGAGCAGTACTTC,CASRSGGEQYF
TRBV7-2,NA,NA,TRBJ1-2,TGTGCCAGCAGCCCTCCCGGGGTCTCCTATGGCTACACCTTC,CASSPPGVSYGYTF
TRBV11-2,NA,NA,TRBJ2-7,TGTGCCAGCAGTCTTAGAGGTGGACTCCCTAACGACGAGCAGTACTTC,CASSLRGGLPNDEQYF
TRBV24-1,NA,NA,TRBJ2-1,TGTGCCACCAGTGATCCAGCTGACAGCTACAATGAGCAGTTCTTC,CATSDPADSYNEQFF
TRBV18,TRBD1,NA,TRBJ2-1,TGTGCCAGCTCACCAGAGGGGGCAGTATTTAATGAGCAGTTCTTC,CASSPEGAVFNEQFF
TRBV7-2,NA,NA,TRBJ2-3,TGTGCCAGCAGCTTAGCGGTGGCAGTCACAGATACGCAGTATTTT,CASSLAVAVTDTQYF
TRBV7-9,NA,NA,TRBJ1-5,TGTGCCAGCAGCCAAATAGGCCAGGGCAATCAGCCCCAGCATTTT,CASSQIGQGNQPQHF
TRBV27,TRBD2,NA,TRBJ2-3,TGTGCCAGCAGTTTAGGGGCTAGCGGGGGGGTAACAGATACGCAGTATTTT,CASSLGASGGVTDTQYF
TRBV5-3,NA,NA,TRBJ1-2,TGTGCCAGAAGGTTTCGACAGAGCTCTAACTATGGCTACACCTTC,CARRFRQSSNYGYTF
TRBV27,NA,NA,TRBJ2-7,TGTGCCAGCAGTCTCCGGACGGGGTACGAGCAGTACTTC,CASSLRTGYEQYF
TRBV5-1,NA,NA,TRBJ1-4,TGCGCCAGCAGCCCGGGAAACAGGGAGGGCGAAAAACTGTTTTTT,CASSPGNREGEKLFF
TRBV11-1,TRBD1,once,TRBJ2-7,TGTGCCAGCAGCGCCCGGAGGACAGGGTTATACGAGCAGTACTTC,CASSARRTGLYEQYF
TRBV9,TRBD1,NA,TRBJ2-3,TGTGCCAGCAGCGTAGCGCTAGTGGGCAGTGGACAGGGCGCAGATACGCAGTATTTT,CASSVALVGSGQGADTQYF
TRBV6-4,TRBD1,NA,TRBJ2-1,TGTGCCAGCAGCGTAAACGGACAGGCAACCTACAATGAGCAGTTCTTC,CASSVNGQATYNEQFF
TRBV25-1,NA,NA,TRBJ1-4,TGTGCCAGCAGGCGGGGAAATGAAAAACTGTTTTTT,CASRRGNEKLFF
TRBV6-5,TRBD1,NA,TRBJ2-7,TGTGCCAGCAGTAGCCGGACAGGGGTCGACGAGCAGTACTTC,CASSSRTGVDEQYF
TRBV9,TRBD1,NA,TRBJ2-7,TGTGCCAGCAGCGTAGGACTAGGGACAGGGAGCGACGAGCAGTACTTC,CASSVGLGTGSDEQYF
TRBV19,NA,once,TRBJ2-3,TGTGCCAGTAGTATAGGGTTTGAGACAGATACGCAGTATTTT,CASSIGFETDTQYF
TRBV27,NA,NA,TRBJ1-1,TGTGCCAGCATAGGGACAACAAACACTGAAGCTTTCTTT,CASIGTTNTEAFF
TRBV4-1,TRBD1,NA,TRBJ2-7,TGCGCCAGCAGCTCGGGACAGGGGGTCTACGAGCAGTACTTC,CASSSGQGVYEQYF
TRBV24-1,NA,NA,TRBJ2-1,TGTGCCACCAGTGATTGGAGGGACAATGAGCAGTTCTTC,CATSDWRDNEQFF
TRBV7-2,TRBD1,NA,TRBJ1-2,TGTGCCAGCAGCCCCGAAGGCATATCCGGGACAGGGAGCTATGGCTACACCTTC,CASSPEGISGTGSYGYTF
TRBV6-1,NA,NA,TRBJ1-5,TGTGCCAGCAGTGAGGAGATGCATCAGCCCCAGCATTTT,CASSEEMHQPQHF
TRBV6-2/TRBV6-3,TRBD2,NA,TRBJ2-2,TGTGCCAGCAGTTACTCGTCTAGCGGGGTGACGAACACCGGGGAGCTGTTTTTT,CASSYSSSGVTNTGELFF
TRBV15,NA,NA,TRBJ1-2,TGTGCCACCAGCAGAGATTTTCTGCGGACGGGGGGTTATGGCTACACCTTC,CATSRDFLRTGGYGYTF
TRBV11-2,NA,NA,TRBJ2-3,TGTGCCAGCAGTCAGCGAGGGACTGTCTCTAGCACAGATACGCAGTATTTT,CASSQRGTVSSTDTQYF
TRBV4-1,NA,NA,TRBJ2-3,TGCGCCAGCAGCCAATACGCAGGGACGCAGTATTTT,CASSQYAGTQYF
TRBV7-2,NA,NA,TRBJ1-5,TGTGCCAGCAGCTTAGCCTGGACACCGAATCAGCCCCAGCATTTT,CASSLAWTPNQPQHF
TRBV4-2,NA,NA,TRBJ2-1,TGTGCCAGCAGCGACCCCTACCAGGGTTTGGACAATGAGCAGTTCTTC,CASSDPYQGLDNEQFF
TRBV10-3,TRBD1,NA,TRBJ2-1,TGTGCCATCAGTGATGCCTACAGGGGGCGCGACGATGAGCAGTTCTTC,CAISDAYRGRDDEQFF
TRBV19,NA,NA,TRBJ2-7,TGTGCCAGTAGTATCTTCCTAGAGCACTACGAGCAGTACTTC,CASSIFLEHYEQYF
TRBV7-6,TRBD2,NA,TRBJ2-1,TGTGCCAGCAGCCCGGGGGGACTAGCGGCCTACAATGAGCAGTTCTTC,CASSPGGLAAYNEQFF
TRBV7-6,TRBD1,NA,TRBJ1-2,TGTGCCAGCAGCTTAGCCATAACGGACTGGGGACAGACCCTGGGGGGCTACACCTTC,CASSLAITDWGQTLGGYTF
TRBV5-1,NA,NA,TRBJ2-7,TGCGCCAGCAGCCCTGGACTCTACGAGCAGTACTTC,CASSPGLYEQYF
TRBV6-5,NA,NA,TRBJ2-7,TGTGCCAGCAGCCATACGGACAGCTCCTACGAGCAGTACTTC,CASSHTDSSYEQYF
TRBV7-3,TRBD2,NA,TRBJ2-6,TGTGCCAGCAGCTCTCTAGCGGGGGGCCCCTCTGAGGCCAACGTCCTGACTTTC,CASSSLAGGPSEANVLTF
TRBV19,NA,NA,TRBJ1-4,TGTGCCAGTAGTATCAGGGCTGCTAATGAAAAACTGTTTTTT,CASSIRAANEKLFF
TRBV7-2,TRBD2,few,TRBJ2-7,TGTGCCAGCAGCTTCGGGTCAGCGGGGGGCTCCTACGAGCAGTACTTC,CASSFGSAGGSYEQYF
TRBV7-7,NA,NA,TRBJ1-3,TGTGCTAGCAGCTTAGCTAGGAGGGGCACCATATATTTT,CASSLARRGTIYF
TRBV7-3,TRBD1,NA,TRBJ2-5,TGTGCCAGCAGTTCCGGGACAGAAGAGACCCAGTACTTC,CASSSGTEETQYF
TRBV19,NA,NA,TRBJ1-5,TGTGCCAGTAGTAGTTCAACAGGTCACCGTGTACCCCAGCATTTT,CASSSSTGHRVPQHF